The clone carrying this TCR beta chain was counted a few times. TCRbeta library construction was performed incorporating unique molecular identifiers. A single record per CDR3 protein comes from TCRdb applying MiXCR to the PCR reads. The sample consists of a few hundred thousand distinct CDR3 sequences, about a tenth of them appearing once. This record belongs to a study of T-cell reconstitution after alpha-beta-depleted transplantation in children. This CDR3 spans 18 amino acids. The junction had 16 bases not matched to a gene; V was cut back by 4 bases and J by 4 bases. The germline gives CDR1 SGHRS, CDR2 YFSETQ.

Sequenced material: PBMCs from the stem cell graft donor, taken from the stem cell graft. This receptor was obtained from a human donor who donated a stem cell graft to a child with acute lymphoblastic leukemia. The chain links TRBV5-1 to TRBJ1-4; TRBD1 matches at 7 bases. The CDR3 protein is CASSGNPRTGNNNEKLFF. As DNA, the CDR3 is TGCGCCAGCAGCGGCAACCCAAGGACAGGCAACAATAATGAAAAACTGTTTTTT.